The present TCR beta chain was sequenced within a study of blood T cells in healthy people across ages. General study findings and limits: There were more naive CD4+ cells and higher diversity in long-lived donors than in aged donors.

Every participating donor contributed 9.5 to 10 milliliters of peripheral blood through a draw. Comment on this clonotype: Its matching antigen is unknown.

A second PCR, run for about 7 to 12 cycles, used a sample-barcoded 5' primer plus a J-beta primer mix. TCRdb fed the 5' RACE reads into MiXCR, producing one record per CDR3 protein. The data contain hundreds of thousands of distinct CDR3 sequences, 40% to 45% of them seen just once; the ten biggest clones take up around 32%. This CDR3 has 14 residues. The germline gives CDR1 SGHRS, CDR2 YFSETQ. With 6 bases clipped from V and 4 bases from J, the junction kept 8 bases outside the gene matches. The source material was blood. This receptor was identified in an older man in good health. The V and J genes are TRBV5-1 and TRBJ2-7; TRBD1 matches 9 bases. In DNA, the CDR3 is TGCGCCAGCAACCCACCGGGACAGGGTTACGAGCAGTACTTC. It codes for CASNPPGQGYEQYF.